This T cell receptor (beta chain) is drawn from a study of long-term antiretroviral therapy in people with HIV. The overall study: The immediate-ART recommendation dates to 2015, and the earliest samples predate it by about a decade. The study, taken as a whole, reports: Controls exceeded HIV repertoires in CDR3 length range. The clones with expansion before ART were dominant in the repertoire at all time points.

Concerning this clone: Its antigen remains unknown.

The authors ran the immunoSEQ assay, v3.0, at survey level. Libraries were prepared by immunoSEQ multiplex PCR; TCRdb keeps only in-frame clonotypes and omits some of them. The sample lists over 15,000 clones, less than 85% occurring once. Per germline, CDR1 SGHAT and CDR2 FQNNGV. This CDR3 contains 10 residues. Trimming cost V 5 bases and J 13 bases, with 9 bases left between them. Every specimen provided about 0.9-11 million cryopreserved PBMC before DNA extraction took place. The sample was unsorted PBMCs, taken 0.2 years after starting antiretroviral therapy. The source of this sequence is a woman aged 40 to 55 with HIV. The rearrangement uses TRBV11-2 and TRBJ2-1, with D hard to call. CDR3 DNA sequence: TGTGCCAGCAGCGCCGGTAAACAGTTCTTC. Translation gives CASSAGKQFF.